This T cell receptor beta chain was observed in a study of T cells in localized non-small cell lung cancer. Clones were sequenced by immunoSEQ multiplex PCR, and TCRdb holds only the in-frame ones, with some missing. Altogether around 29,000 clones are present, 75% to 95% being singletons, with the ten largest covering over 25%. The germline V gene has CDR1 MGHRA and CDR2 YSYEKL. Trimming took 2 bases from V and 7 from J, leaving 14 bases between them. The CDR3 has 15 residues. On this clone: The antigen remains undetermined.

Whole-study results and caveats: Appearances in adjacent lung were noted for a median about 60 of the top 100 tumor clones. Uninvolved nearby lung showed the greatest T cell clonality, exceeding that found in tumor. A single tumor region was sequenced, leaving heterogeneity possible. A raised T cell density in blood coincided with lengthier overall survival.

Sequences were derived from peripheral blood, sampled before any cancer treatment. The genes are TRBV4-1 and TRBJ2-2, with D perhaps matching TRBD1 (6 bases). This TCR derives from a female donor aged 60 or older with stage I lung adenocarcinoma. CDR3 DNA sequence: TGCGCCAGCAGCCAAAGCGTTACAGGGAACGGGGAGCTGTTTTTT. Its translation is CASSQSVTGNGELFF.